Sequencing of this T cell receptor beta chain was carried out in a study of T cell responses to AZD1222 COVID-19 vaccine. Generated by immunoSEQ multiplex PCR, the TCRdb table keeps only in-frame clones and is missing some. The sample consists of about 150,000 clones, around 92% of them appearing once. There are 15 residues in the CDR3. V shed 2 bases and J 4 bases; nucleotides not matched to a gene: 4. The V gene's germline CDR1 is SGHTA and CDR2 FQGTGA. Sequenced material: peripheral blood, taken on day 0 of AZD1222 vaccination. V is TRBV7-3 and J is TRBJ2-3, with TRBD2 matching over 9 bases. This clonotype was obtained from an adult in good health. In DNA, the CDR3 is TGTGCCAGCAGCTTAGAGCGGGGGGTGCCAGATACGCAGTATTTT. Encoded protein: CASSLERGVPDTQYF.